Each of the 6 T cell receptor beta chains below was sequenced from the same sample in a study of graft-versus-host responses after intestinal transplantation (dated by TCRdb to 2020 to 2022). Libraries were made using the immunoSEQ multiplex PCR assay. TCRdb retrieved this table from immuneACCESS and kept in-frame rearrangements only. Not all clones are present; in checked studies, unresolved V genes account for under half, and no reason is known for the remainder. This sample has 35,000 to 40,000 clones in its table, and 90% to 95% of those were observed once. Of the sample, 0.65% to 0.95% is held by the ten largest clones. Specimen: PBMCs, collected 16 days after intestinal transplant. The receptors derive from a human patient who received an intestinal transplant, so some T cells may come from the graft donor.

Turning to this clone: Other DNA sequences in this sample translate to the same CDR3. The chain links TRBV11-2 to TRBJ1-6; D ambiguous. This CDR3 region has 15 residues. Germline V CDR1 and CDR2: SGHAT, FQNNGV. V lost 1 base and J 0 bases, leaving 4 bases between the germline ends. The CDR3 DNA reads TGTGCCAGCAGCTTAGGAAGCTCCTATAATTCACCCCTCCACTTT. Protein product: CASSLGSSYNSPLHF. The full variable domain, in which reference TRBV11-2 and TRBJ1-6 provide the parts outside the CDR3, is EAGVAQSPRYKIIEKRQSVAFWCNPISGHATLYWYQQILGQGPKLLIQFQNNGVVDDSQLPKDRFSAERLKGVDSTLKIQPAKLEDSAVYLCASSLGSSYNSPLHFGNGTRLTVT.

The chain employs TRBV20-1 and TRBJ2-5, with D perhaps TRBD2 (5 bases). V dropped 3 bases and J dropped 10 bases, with 9 bases sitting between them. The CDR3 length is 10 residues. CDR1 and CDR2 (germline): DFQATT, SNEGSKA (reference sequence). The CDR3 sequence is CSASRDGQYF. CDR3 DNA: TGCAGTGCTAGTCGGGATGGCCAGTACTTC.

The chain joins TRBV5-7 to TRBJ1-2, with D possibly matching TRBD1 (6 bases). TRBV5-7 is noted as an ORF with a role that remains uncertain. The V and J ends lost 4 bases and 5 bases respectively, with 12 bases between them. CDR3 length equals 13 residues. The CDR3 DNA sequence: TGTGCCAGCAGCGACGGACAGAGATATGGCTACACCTTC. Protein: CASSDGQRYGYTF.

The J gene is TRBJ1-5, the V gene TRBV27; 9 bases map to TRBD1. The V segment lost 4 bases and the J segment 2 bases; nucleotides outside the gene matches: 3. The germline CDR1 and CDR2 sequences are MNHEY and SMNVEV (reference sequence). This CDR3 has 15 residues. CDR3 sequence: CASSYRTGGNQPQHF. The CDR3, as DNA: TGTGCCAGCAGTTATCGGACAGGGGGCAATCAGCCCCAGCATTTT.

V gene TRBV25-1 combines with J gene TRBJ1-3, with unresolved D. This CDR3 has 12 residues. V lost 5 bases to trimming and J lost 2 bases, with 4 bases between them. CDR1 is MGHDK and CDR2 is SYGVNS in the germline V gene. DNA of the CDR3: TGTGCCAGCAGTAGCCCTGGAAACACCATATATTTT. Its translation is CASSSPGNTIYF.

The rearrangement uses TRBV28 and TRBJ2-7; 9 nucleotides agree with TRBD2. The CDR3 runs to 16 residues. Trimming removed 2 bases from V and 0 bases from J; junction bases left unmatched: 5. Germline CDR1 and CDR2: MDHEN and SYDVKM. This chain's CDR3 is CASSLSLGLASYEQYF. In DNA form, the CDR3 reads TGTGCCAGCAGTTTAAGTTTGGGACTAGCCTCCTACGAGCAGTACTTC.